The rows below give T cell receptor beta chains drawn from one sample of a study of regulatory T cells in long-lasting Graves disease. A single record per CDR3 protein comes from TCRdb applying MiXCR to the multiplex PCR reads. The data contain 300,000 to 400,000 distinct CDR3 sequences, approximately 15% of them singletons. Separately, the same data were catalogued under a study of T cells in Graves' hyperthyroidism and ophthalmopathy.

Sequencing was performed on peripheral blood mononuclear cells (PBMCs), taken at new diagnosis, from a patient treated with antithyroid drugs. These receptors came from a man between 35 and 55 years old with Graves disease. The CDR3 runs from the conserved cysteine through the conserved F or W. Fields, in order: J gene, clone size, D gene, V gene, CDR3 protein, CDR3 DNA. A D gene is named only where the DNA matches it firmly. Some rows mark clone size as missing; the rest say once, few, many or name a class of expanded clone.

j_call: TRBJ1-2
clone_size: few
d_call: NA
v_call: TRBV5-1
cdr3_aa: CASSTSGAYYGYTF
cdr3_nt: TGCGCCAGCAGCACCTCCGGGGCCTACTATGGCTACACCTTC

j_call: TRBJ2-5
clone_size: many
d_call: TRBD2
v_call: TRBV7-9
cdr3_aa: CASSYGASGGEETQYF
cdr3_nt: TGTGCCAGCAGCTATGGGGCTAGCGGGGGAGAAGAGACCCAGTACTTC

j_call: TRBJ2-1
clone_size: NA
d_call: TRBD2
v_call: TRBV29-1
cdr3_aa: CSVGSGGWWEQFF
cdr3_nt: TGCAGCGTTGGTAGCGGGGGGTGGTGGGAGCAGTTCTTC

j_call: TRBJ2-7
clone_size: NA
d_call: NA
v_call: TRBV11-3
cdr3_aa: CASSRTETYEQYF
cdr3_nt: TGTGCCAGCAGCCGTACAGAGACCTACGAGCAGTACTTC

j_call: TRBJ1-5
clone_size: many
d_call: NA
v_call: TRBV24-1
cdr3_aa: CATSNSNQPQHF
cdr3_nt: TGTGCCACCAGTAATAGCAATCAGCCCCAGCATTTT

j_call: TRBJ1-5
clone_size: many
d_call: TRBD1
v_call: TRBV6-2/TRBV6-3
cdr3_aa: CASSRPDQGAGLSNQPQHF
cdr3_nt: TGTGCCAGCAGTCGACCCGACCAGGGGGCTGGGTTGAGCAATCAGCCCCAGCATTTT

j_call: TRBJ2-5
clone_size: many
d_call: TRBD2
v_call: TRBV7-2
cdr3_aa: CASSFPGLAGQETQYF
cdr3_nt: TGTGCCAGCAGCTTCCCGGGACTAGCGGGTCAAGAGACCCAGTACTTC

j_call: TRBJ2-1
clone_size: NA
d_call: TRBD2
v_call: TRBV5-1
cdr3_aa: CASSLAGSGGPDEQFF
cdr3_nt: TGCGCCAGCAGCCTGGCGGGGAGCGGGGGGCCGGATGAGCAGTTCTTC

j_call: TRBJ1-2
clone_size: NA
d_call: NA
v_call: TRBV28
cdr3_aa: CASRRGGSNYGYTF
cdr3_nt: TGTGCCAGCAGGCGGGGAGGGTCTAACTATGGCTACACCTTC

j_call: TRBJ2-1
clone_size: NA
d_call: TRBD2
v_call: TRBV7-9
cdr3_aa: CASSFNSGGANEQFF
cdr3_nt: TGTGCCAGCAGCTTTAATAGCGGGGGGGCTAATGAGCAGTTCTTC

j_call: TRBJ2-7
clone_size: NA
d_call: NA
v_call: TRBV20-1
cdr3_aa: CSGFTGIRYEQYF
cdr3_nt: TGCAGTGGATTTACAGGAATCCGATACGAGCAGTACTTC

j_call: TRBJ1-3
clone_size: many
d_call: TRBD1
v_call: TRBV30
cdr3_aa: CAWNLDRATGNTIYF
cdr3_nt: TGTGCCTGGAACCTGGACAGGGCGACTGGAAACACCATATATTTT

j_call: TRBJ2-3
clone_size: NA
d_call: NA
v_call: TRBV4-3
cdr3_aa: CASSQGKHNPTDTQYF
cdr3_nt: TGCGCCAGCAGCCAAGGGAAACACAATCCCACAGATACGCAGTATTTT

j_call: TRBJ2-5
clone_size: NA
d_call: NA
v_call: TRBV20-1
cdr3_aa: CSADNRDSRLNQETQYF
cdr3_nt: TGCAGTGCTGACAACCGGGACTCAAGATTGAACCAAGAGACCCAGTACTTC

j_call: TRBJ2-3
clone_size: many
d_call: NA
v_call: TRBV6-5
cdr3_aa: CASSYRTAETDTQYF
cdr3_nt: TGTGCCAGCAGTTACCGGACAGCCGAGACAGATACGCAGTATTTT

j_call: TRBJ2-4
clone_size: NA
d_call: NA
v_call: TRBV5-5
cdr3_aa: CASSPTWDIQYF
cdr3_nt: TGTGCCAGCAGCCCGACGTGGGACATTCAGTACTTC

j_call: TRBJ1-4
clone_size: many
d_call: TRBD1
v_call: TRBV29-1
cdr3_aa: CSVARGTGSEKLFF
cdr3_nt: TGCAGCGTTGCAAGAGGGACAGGCAGTGAAAAACTGTTTTTT

j_call: TRBJ2-1
clone_size: many
d_call: NA
v_call: TRBV5-1
cdr3_aa: CASSLDTGPGNEQFF
cdr3_nt: TGCGCCAGCAGCTTGGATACAGGGCCAGGGAATGAGCAGTTCTTC

j_call: TRBJ2-7
clone_size: many
d_call: TRBD1
v_call: TRBV7-9
cdr3_aa: CASSLDRTGLYEQYF
cdr3_nt: TGTGCCAGCAGCTTAGATAGGACAGGGCTCTACGAGCAGTACTTC

j_call: TRBJ1-6
clone_size: many
d_call: TRBD1
v_call: TRBV2
cdr3_aa: CASRAGQANSPLHF
cdr3_nt: TGTGCCAGCCGTGCGGGACAGGCTAATTCACCCCTCCACTTT

j_call: TRBJ2-4
clone_size: NA
d_call: NA
v_call: TRBV7-2
cdr3_aa: CASSTGTSIQYF
cdr3_nt: TGTGCCAGCAGCACCGGGACATCCATTCAGTACTTC

j_call: TRBJ2-7
clone_size: many
d_call: NA
v_call: TRBV20-1
cdr3_aa: CSAYRVYEQYF
cdr3_nt: TGCAGTGCTTACAGGGTCTACGAGCAGTACTTC

j_call: TRBJ2-7
clone_size: NA
d_call: NA
v_call: TRBV5-5
cdr3_aa: CASSLFGNYEQYF
cdr3_nt: TGTGCCAGCAGCTTATTTGGCAACTACGAGCAGTACTTC

j_call: TRBJ2-2
clone_size: NA
d_call: NA
v_call: TRBV6-1
cdr3_aa: CASRPGLNPGELFF
cdr3_nt: TGTGCCAGCAGACCGGGCCTAAACCCCGGGGAGCTGTTTTTT

j_call: TRBJ2-7
clone_size: many
d_call: NA
v_call: TRBV6-1
cdr3_aa: CASSPPWRVSYEQYF
cdr3_nt: TGTGCCAGCAGTCCACCCTGGCGGGTAAGCTACGAGCAGTACTTC

j_call: TRBJ1-2
clone_size: many
d_call: NA
v_call: TRBV28
cdr3_aa: CASSWIRTDYGYTF
cdr3_nt: TGTGCCAGCAGTTGGATAAGGACAGATTATGGCTACACCTTC

j_call: TRBJ2-3
clone_size: many
d_call: TRBD2
v_call: TRBV20-1
cdr3_aa: CSAKTPGAGGGTDTQYF
cdr3_nt: TGCAGTGCTAAAACCCCGGGAGCGGGGGGCGGGACAGATACGCAGTATTTT

j_call: TRBJ1-1
clone_size: few
d_call: NA
v_call: TRBV20-1
cdr3_aa: CSASLGRGLNTEAFF
cdr3_nt: TGCAGTGCTAGTCTGGGGCGCGGGTTGAACACTGAAGCTTTCTTT

j_call: TRBJ1-1
clone_size: few
d_call: NA
v_call: TRBV4-1
cdr3_aa: CASSQELTTTAAAFF
cdr3_nt: TGCGCCAGCAGCCAAGAACTTACAACGACAGCAGCAGCTTTCTTT

j_call: TRBJ2-7
clone_size: many
d_call: NA
v_call: TRBV5-1
cdr3_aa: CASSFGGTSYEQYF
cdr3_nt: TGCGCCAGCAGCTTTGGTGGGACTTCCTACGAGCAGTACTTC

j_call: TRBJ2-1
clone_size: few
d_call: TRBD2
v_call: TRBV5-1
cdr3_aa: CASSTPNLAGGPNEQFF
cdr3_nt: TGCGCCAGCAGCACTCCCAATCTAGCGGGGGGCCCCAATGAGCAGTTCTTC

j_call: TRBJ1-5
clone_size: many
d_call: NA
v_call: TRBV6-6
cdr3_aa: CASSYSRGRNQPQHF
cdr3_nt: TGTGCCAGCAGTTACTCGAGAGGGCGCAATCAGCCCCAGCATTTT

j_call: TRBJ2-5
clone_size: NA
d_call: NA
v_call: TRBV5-4
cdr3_aa: CASSSSTRVETQYF
cdr3_nt: TGTGCCAGCAGCTCCTCCACTCGGGTGGAGACCCAGTACTTC

j_call: TRBJ1-5
clone_size: few
d_call: NA
v_call: TRBV6-4
cdr3_aa: CARGEGGIAQPQHF
cdr3_nt: TGTGCCAGGGGAGAAGGGGGGATAGCTCAGCCCCAGCATTTT

j_call: TRBJ1-2
clone_size: many
d_call: NA
v_call: TRBV28
cdr3_aa: CASSLNEGWDGYTF
cdr3_nt: TGTGCCAGCAGTTTGAACGAGGGGTGGGATGGCTACACCTTC

j_call: TRBJ1-6
clone_size: many
d_call: NA
v_call: TRBV5-1
cdr3_aa: CASSLEARVNSPLHF
cdr3_nt: TGCGCCAGCAGCTTGGAAGCACGGGTTAATTCACCCCTCCACTTT

j_call: TRBJ2-5
clone_size: many
d_call: NA
v_call: TRBV6-1
cdr3_aa: CASRHPNQETQYF
cdr3_nt: TGTGCCAGCAGACATCCCAATCAAGAGACCCAGTACTTC

j_call: TRBJ1-3
clone_size: NA
d_call: NA
v_call: TRBV4-3
cdr3_aa: CASSQLGGYTIYF
cdr3_nt: TGCGCCAGCAGCCAGCTGGGGGGGTACACCATATATTTT

j_call: TRBJ1-4
clone_size: many
d_call: NA
v_call: TRBV28
cdr3_aa: CASSPSDWGGEKLFF
cdr3_nt: TGTGCCAGCAGTCCCTCGGACTGGGGAGGGGAAAAACTGTTTTTT

j_call: TRBJ2-5
clone_size: few
d_call: NA
v_call: TRBV20-1
cdr3_aa: CSAIPGLLKETQYF
cdr3_nt: TGCAGTGCAATCCCGGGACTTCTCAAAGAGACCCAGTACTTC

j_call: TRBJ1-1
clone_size: many
d_call: NA
v_call: TRBV18
cdr3_aa: CASSRDRMNTEAFF
cdr3_nt: TGTGCCAGCTCCCGGGACCGCATGAACACTGAAGCTTTCTTT

j_call: TRBJ2-5
clone_size: many
d_call: NA
v_call: TRBV2
cdr3_aa: CASRGQETQYF
cdr3_nt: TGTGCCAGCAGGGGGCAAGAGACCCAGTACTTC

j_call: TRBJ2-7
clone_size: few
d_call: TRBD2
v_call: TRBV4-1
cdr3_aa: CASSQGLAGTVGYEQYF
cdr3_nt: TGCGCCAGCAGCCAAGGACTAGCGGGGACCGTGGGTTACGAGCAGTACTTC

j_call: TRBJ2-5
clone_size: many
d_call: TRBD2
v_call: TRBV6-1
cdr3_aa: CASRRRGEKETQYF
cdr3_nt: TGTGCCAGCCGAAGGCGGGGGGAGAAAGAGACCCAGTACTTC

j_call: TRBJ2-2
clone_size: NA
d_call: TRBD1
v_call: TRBV18
cdr3_aa: CASSPKQGPNTGELFF
cdr3_nt: TGTGCCAGCTCACCCAAACAGGGGCCGAACACCGGGGAGCTGTTTTTT